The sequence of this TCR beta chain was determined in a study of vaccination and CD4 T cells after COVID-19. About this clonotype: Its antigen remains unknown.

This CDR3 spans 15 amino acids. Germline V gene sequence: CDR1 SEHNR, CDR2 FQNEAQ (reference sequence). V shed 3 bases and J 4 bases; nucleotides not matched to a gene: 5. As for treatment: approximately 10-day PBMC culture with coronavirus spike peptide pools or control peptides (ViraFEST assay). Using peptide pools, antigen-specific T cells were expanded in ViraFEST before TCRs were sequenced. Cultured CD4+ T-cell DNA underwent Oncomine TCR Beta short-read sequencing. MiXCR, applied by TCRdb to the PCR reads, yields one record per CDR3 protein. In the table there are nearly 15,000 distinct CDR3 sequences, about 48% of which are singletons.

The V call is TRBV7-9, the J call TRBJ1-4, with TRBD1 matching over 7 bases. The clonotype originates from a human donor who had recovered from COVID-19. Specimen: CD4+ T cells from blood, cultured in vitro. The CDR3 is CASSLGQPFNEKLFF. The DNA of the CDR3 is TGTGCCAGCAGCTTGGGACAGCCCTTTAATGAAAAACTGTTTTTT.